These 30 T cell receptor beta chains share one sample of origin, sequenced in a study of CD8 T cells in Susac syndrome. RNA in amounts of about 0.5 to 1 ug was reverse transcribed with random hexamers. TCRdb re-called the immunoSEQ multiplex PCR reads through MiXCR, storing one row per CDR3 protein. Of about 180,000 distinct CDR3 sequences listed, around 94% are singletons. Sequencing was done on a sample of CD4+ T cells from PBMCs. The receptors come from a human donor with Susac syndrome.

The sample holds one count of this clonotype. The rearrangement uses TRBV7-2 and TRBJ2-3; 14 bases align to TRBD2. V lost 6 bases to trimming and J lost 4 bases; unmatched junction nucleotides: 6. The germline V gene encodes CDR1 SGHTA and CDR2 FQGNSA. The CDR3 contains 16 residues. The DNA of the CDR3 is TGTGCCAGCAGTCCGACTAGCGGGAGGGCCTCAGATACGCAGTATTTT. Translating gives CASSPTSGRASDTQYF.

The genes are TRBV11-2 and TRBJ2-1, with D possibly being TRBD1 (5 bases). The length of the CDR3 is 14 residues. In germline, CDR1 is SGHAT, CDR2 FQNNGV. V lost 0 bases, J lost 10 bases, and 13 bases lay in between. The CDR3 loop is CASSLDWVPGEQFF. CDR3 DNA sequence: TGTGCCAGCAGCTTAGATTGGGTCCCAGGGGAGCAGTTCTTC.

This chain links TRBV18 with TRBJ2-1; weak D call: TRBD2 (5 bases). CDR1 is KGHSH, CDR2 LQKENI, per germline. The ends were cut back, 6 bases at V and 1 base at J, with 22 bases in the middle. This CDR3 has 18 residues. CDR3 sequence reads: CASSPLLFRSGSYNEQFF. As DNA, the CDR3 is TGTGCCAGCTCGCCATTATTGTTCCGGTCGGGATCCTACAATGAGCAGTTCTTC.

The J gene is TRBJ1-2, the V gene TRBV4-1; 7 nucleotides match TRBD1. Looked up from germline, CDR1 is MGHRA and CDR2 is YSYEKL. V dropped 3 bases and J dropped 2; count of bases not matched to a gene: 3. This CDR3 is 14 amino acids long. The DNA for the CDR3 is TGCGCCAGCAGCCAGACGACAGGGAACTATGGCTACACCTTC. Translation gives CASSQTTGNYGYTF.

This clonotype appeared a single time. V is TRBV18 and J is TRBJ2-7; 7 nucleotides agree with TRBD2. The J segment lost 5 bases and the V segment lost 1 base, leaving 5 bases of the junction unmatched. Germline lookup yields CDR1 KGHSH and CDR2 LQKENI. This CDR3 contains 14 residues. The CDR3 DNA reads TGTGCCAGCTCACCACGGTCAGCGGGGCACGAGCAGTACTTC. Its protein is CASSPRSAGHEQYF.

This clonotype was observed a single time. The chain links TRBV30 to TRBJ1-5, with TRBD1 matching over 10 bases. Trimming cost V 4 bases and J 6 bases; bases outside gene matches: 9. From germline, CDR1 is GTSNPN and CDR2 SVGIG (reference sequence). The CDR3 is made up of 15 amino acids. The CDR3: CAWNKGQGESQPQHF. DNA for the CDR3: TGTGCCTGGAACAAAGGACAGGGGGAAAGTCAGCCCCAGCATTTT. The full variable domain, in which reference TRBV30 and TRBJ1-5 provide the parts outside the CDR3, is SQTIHQWPATLVQPVGSPLSLECTVEGTSNPNLYWYRQAAGRGLQLLFYSVGIGQISSEVPQNLSASRPQDRQFILSSKKLLLSDSGFYLCAWNKGQGESQPQHFGDGTRLSIL.

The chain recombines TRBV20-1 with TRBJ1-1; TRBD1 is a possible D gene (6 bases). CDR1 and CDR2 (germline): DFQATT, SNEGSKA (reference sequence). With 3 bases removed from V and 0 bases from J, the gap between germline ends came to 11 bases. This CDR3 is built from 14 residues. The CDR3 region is CSASGYRVNTEAFF. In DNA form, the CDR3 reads TGCAGTGCTAGTGGGTACAGGGTGAACACTGAAGCTTTCTTT.

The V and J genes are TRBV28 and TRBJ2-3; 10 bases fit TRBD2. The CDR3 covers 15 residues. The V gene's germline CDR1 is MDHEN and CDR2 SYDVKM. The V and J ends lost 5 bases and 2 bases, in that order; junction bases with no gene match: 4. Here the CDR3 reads CASSNSGRATDTQYF. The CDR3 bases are TGTGCCAGCAGTAACAGCGGGAGGGCCACAGATACGCAGTATTTT.

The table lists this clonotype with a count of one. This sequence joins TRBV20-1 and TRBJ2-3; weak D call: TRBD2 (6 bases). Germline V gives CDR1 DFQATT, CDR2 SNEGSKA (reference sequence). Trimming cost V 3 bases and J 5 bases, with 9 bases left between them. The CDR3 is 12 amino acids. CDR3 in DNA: TGCAGTGCTAGCGGGGGTAGAGATACGCAGTATTTT. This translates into CSASGGRDTQYF.

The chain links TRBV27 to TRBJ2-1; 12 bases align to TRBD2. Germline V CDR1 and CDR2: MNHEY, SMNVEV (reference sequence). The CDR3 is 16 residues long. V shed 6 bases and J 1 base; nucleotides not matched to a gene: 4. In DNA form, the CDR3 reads TGTGCCAGCAGCTCCACTAGCGGGAGGTCCTACAATGAGCAGTTCTTC. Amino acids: CASSSTSGRSYNEQFF.

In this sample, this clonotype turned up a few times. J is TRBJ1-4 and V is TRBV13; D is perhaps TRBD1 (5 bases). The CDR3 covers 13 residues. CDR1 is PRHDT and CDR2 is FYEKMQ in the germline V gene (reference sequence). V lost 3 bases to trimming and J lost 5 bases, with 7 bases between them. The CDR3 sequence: CASSLKGNEKLFF. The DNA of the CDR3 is TGTGCCAGCAGCTTGAAGGGGAATGAAAAACTGTTTTTT.

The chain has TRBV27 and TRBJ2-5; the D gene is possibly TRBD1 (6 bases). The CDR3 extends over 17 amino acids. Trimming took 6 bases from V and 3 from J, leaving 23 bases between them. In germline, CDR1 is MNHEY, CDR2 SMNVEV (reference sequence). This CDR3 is CASSRGAPGQHKETQYF. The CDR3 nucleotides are TGTGCCAGCAGCCGAGGGGCCCCAGGACAGCATAAAGAGACCCAGTACTTC.

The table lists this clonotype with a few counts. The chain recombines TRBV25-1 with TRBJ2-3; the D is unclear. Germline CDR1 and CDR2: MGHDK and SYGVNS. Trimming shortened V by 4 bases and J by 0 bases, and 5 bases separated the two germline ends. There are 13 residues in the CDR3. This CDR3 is CASSVGSTDTQYF. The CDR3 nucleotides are TGTGCCAGCAGTGTGGGTAGCACAGATACGCAGTATTTT.

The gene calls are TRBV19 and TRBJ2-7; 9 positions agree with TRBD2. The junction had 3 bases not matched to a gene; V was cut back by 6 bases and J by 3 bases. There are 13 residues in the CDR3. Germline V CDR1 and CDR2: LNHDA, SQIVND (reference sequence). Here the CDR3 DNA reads TGTGCCAGTAGGGAACTAGCGGGCTACGAGCAGTACTTC. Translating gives CASRELAGYEQYF.

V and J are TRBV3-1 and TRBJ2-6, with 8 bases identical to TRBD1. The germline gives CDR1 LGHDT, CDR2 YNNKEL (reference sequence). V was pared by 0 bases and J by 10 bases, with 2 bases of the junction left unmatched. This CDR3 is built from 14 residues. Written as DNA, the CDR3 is TGTGCCAGCAGCCAAGAAGACAGGGGTAACGTCCTGACTTTC. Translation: CASSQEDRGNVLTF.

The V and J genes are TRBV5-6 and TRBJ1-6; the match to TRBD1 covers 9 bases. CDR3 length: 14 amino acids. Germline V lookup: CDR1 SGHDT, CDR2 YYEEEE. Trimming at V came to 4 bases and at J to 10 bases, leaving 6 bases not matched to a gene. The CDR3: CASSIDRGRSPLHF. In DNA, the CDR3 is TGTGCCAGCAGCATCGACAGGGGGAGATCACCCCTCCACTTT.

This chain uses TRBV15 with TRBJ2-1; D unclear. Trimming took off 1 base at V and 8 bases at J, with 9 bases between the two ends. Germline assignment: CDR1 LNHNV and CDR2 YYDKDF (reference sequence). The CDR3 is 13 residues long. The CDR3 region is CATSRGDYYEQFF. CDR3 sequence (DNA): TGTGCCACCAGCAGAGGGGATTATTATGAGCAGTTCTTC.

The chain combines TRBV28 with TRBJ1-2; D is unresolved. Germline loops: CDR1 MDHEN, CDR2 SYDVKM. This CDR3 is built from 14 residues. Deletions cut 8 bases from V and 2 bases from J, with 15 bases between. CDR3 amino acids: CASRRSGMNYGYTF. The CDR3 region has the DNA TGTGCCAGCCGGCGCTCTGGGATGAACTATGGCTACACCTTC.

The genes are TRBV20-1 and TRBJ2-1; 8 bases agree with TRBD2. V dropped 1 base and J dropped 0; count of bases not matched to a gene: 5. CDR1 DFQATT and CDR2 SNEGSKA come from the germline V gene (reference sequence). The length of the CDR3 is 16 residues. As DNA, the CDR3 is TGCAGTGCTAGAGGCGCGGGGGGCAACTCCTACAATGAGCAGTTCTTC. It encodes CSARGAGGNSYNEQFF.

CDR3 loop: CASSPQLAGGNNEQFF. CDR3 bases: TGTGCCAGCTCACCACAACTAGCGGGGGGAAACAATGAGCAGTTCTTC. The chain uses TRBV18 and TRBJ2-1, with TRBD2 matching over 12 bases. The CDR3 consists of 16 residues. Germline CDR1 KGHSH, CDR2 LQKENI. Trimming removed 1 base from V and 5 bases from J; junction bases left unmatched: 3.

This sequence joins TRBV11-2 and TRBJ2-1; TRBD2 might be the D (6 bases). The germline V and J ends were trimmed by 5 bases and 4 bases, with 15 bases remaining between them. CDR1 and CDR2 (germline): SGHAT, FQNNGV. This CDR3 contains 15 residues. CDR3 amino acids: CASSQRLESYNEQFF. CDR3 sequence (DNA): TGTGCCAGCAGCCAAAGACTAGAATCATACAATGAGCAGTTCTTC.

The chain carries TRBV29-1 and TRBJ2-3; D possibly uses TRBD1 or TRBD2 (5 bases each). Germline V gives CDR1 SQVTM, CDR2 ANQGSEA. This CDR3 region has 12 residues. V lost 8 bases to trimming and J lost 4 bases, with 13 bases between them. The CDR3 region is CSSEEGSDTQYF. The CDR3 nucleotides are TGCAGCTCCGAAGAGGGGTCAGATACGCAGTATTTT.

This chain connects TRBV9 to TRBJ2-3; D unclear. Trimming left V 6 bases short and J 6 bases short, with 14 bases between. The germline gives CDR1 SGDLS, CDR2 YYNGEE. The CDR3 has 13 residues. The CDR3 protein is CASTRRMGDTQYF. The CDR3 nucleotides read TGTGCCAGCACCCGAAGAATGGGGGATACGCAGTATTTT.

The CDR3 DNA reads as TGTGCCAGCAGCCCAGGGACAGGGGGACCCTATGGCTACACCTTC. This codes for CASSPGTGGPYGYTF. The chain carries TRBV7-8 and TRBJ1-2; 11 bases fit TRBD1. Germline V lookup: CDR1 SGHVS, CDR2 FQNEAQ. This CDR3 is built from 15 residues. The V segment lost 5 bases and the J segment 4 bases; nucleotides outside the gene matches: 6.

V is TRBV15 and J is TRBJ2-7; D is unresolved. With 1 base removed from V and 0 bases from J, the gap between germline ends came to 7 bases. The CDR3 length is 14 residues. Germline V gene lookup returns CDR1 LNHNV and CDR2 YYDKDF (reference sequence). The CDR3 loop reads CATSRVYGSYEQYF. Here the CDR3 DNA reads TGTGCCACCAGCAGAGTTTACGGCTCCTACGAGCAGTACTTC.

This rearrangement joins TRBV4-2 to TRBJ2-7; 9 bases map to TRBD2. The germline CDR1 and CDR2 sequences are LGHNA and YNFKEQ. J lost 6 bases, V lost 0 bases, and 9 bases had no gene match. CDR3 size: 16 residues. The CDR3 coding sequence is TGTGCCAGCAGCCAAGATCCGGGACTAGCTCGGGTCGAGCAGTACTTC. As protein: CASSQDPGLARVEQYF.

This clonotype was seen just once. The CDR3 DNA is TGTGCCAGCAGCTTAGAGTACAGGTTGCGCACCGGGGAGCTGTTTTTT. The encoded protein is CASSLEYRLRTGELFF. This chain joins TRBV7-2 and TRBJ2-2; D possibly corresponds to TRBD1 (5 bases). This CDR3 is built from 16 residues. V lost 1 base to trimming and J lost 4 bases, with 13 bases between them. Germline V CDR1 and CDR2: SGHTA, FQGNSA.

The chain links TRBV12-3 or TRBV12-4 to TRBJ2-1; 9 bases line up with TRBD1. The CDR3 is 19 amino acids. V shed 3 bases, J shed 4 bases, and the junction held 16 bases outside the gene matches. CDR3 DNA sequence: TGTGCCAGCAGTTTTTGGACAGGGGACCACCACGGTATATACAATGAGCAGTTCTTC. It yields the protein CASSFWTGDHHGIYNEQFF.

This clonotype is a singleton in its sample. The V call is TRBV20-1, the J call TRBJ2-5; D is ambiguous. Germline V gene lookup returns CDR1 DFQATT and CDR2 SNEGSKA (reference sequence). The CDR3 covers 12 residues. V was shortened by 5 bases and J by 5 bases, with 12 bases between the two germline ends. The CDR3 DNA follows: TGCAGTGCTGAAACGCCGGGCGAGACCCAGTACTTC. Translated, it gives CSAETPGETQYF.

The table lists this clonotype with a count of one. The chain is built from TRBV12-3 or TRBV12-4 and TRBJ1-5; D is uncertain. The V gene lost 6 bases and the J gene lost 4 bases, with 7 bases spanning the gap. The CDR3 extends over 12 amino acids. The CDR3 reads CASSRENQPQHF. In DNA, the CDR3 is TGTGCCAGCAGCCGGGAGAATCAGCCCCAGCATTTT.